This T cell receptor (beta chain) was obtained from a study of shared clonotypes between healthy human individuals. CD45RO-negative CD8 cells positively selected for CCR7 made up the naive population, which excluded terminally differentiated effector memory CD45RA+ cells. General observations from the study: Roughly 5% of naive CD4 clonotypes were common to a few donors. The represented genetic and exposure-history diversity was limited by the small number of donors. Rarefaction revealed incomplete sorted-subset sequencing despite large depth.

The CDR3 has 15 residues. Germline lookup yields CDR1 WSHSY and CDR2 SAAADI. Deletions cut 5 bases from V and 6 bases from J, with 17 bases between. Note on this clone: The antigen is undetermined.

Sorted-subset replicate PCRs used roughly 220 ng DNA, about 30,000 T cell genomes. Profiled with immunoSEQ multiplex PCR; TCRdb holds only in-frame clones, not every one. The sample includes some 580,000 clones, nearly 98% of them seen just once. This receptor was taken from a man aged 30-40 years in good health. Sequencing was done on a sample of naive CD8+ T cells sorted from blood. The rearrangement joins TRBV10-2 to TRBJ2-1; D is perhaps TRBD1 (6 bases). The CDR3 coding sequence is TGCGCCAGCAGTCCCAGACAGGCCGAGGGCAATGAGCAGTTCTTC. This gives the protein CASSPRQAEGNEQFF.